The 6 T cell receptor beta chains below come from one sample, sequenced in a study of T-cell memory formation after mild COVID-19. TCRdb re-called the 5' RACE reads with MiXCR, one entry per CDR3 protein. The table has more than 300,000 distinct CDR3 sequences, roughly an eighth seen once. The sequenced sample consisted of PBMCs or a T cell subset sorted from them (not recorded which). These receptors all come from a man aged 18 to 29 who had mild COVID-19 (a few samples of this study predate the infection). Cell type and time point are not known.

The chain carries TRBV19 and TRBJ1-1, with D unresolved. Trimming removed 4 bases at V and 3 bases at J, with 24 bases between. CDR3 length: 18 amino acids. Germline V gene lookup returns CDR1 LNHDA and CDR2 SQIVND (reference sequence). CDR3 loop: CASSTPLPALPRDTEAFF. In nucleotides, the CDR3 is TGTGCCAGTAGTACCCCATTGCCGGCGCTCCCGAGGGACACTGAAGCTTTCTTT.

This clonotype was detected ten times or more. V is TRBV20-1 and J is TRBJ1-3, with D perhaps matching TRBD1 (5 bases). V was shortened by 6 bases and J by 8 bases, with 17 bases between the two germline ends. From germline, CDR1 is DFQATT and CDR2 SNEGSKA (reference sequence). The CDR3 is 13 amino acids. The CDR3 DNA is TGCAGTGCCTCCAAGGGCAGGGCTGACACCATATATTTT. This encodes CSASKGRADTIYF.

The DNA of the CDR3 is TGTGCCAGCTCACCACGGGACAGGCAAGGTTATGGCTACACCTTC. It specifies CASSPRDRQGYGYTF. This chain connects TRBV18 to TRBJ1-2, with 8 bases identical to TRBD1. Germline V gives CDR1 KGHSH, CDR2 LQKENI. V gave up 1 base and J gave up 5 bases; unmatched junction bases: 6. The CDR3 spans 15 residues.

This clonotype was seen more than once but under ten times. The rearrangement links TRBV3-1 to TRBJ1-1, with a tentative D call TRBD1 (5 bases). V was clipped by 2 bases and J by 5 bases, with 15 bases between them. Per the germline V gene, CDR1 is LGHDT and CDR2 is YNNKEL (reference sequence). The length of the CDR3 is 15 residues. CDR3 coding DNA: TGTGCCAGCAGCCAATCCGGGGGAGGGAAGACTGAAGCTTTCTTT. This translates into CASSQSGGGKTEAFF.

V is TRBV24-1 and J is TRBJ1-1; 8 positions match TRBD1. J lost 7 bases, V lost 5 bases, and 5 bases had no gene match. Germline assignment: CDR1 KGHDR and CDR2 SFDVKD. This CDR3 is 13 amino acids long. The CDR3 DNA is TGTGCCACCAGTGGGACGGGACAGGTTGAAGCTTTCTTT. Amino acids: CATSGTGQVEAFF.

This clonotype turned up a few times. V usage is TRBV7-8 and J usage is TRBJ2-7, with 9 bases fitting TRBD2. The CDR3 runs to 16 residues. V gave up 4 bases and J gave up 3 bases; unmatched junction bases: 10. The germline CDR1 and CDR2 sequences are SGHVS and FQNEAQ. CDR3 sequence (DNA): TGTGCCAGCAGCTCTCCCCGACTAGCGGAGAACTACGAGCAGTACTTC. Protein sequence: CASSSPRLAENYEQYF.